This T cell receptor (beta chain) originates from a study of blood T cell repertoires in COVID-19. Study information: COVID-19 samples collected from the United States, Italy and Spain covered acute and convalescent phases. PBMCs, B-cell-depleted T cells, or T cells were the source of the cDNA or gDNA that made up the material.

Trimming pared 4 bases from V and 2 bases from J, leaving 15 bases between. The germline V gene encodes CDR1 SGHRS and CDR2 YFSETQ. CDR3 length equals 15 residues. Original data processing: How many nucleated cells were present was estimated from reference gene primer amplification. Some clones are missing from TCRdb's copy, which holds only in-frame ones; the method was immunoSEQ multiplex PCR. That table gives V, J and clone size, and the DNA gave D and trimming. The top ten clones hold 2% to 2.5% of a sample with about 70,000 clones, over 70% of them seen once. The receptor comes from a human donor in a cohort sampled during active COVID-19. The specimen was peripheral blood. The chain carries TRBV5-1 and TRBJ1-2; D is uncertain. This chain's CDR3 is CASSRGSGLNYGYTF. CDR3 coding DNA: TGCGCCAGCAGCCGTGGAAGCGGGCTAAACTATGGCTACACCTTC. Full variable domain (rest looked up from reference TRBV5-1 and TRBJ1-2): KAGVTQTPRYLIKTRGQQVTLSCSPISGHRSVSWYQQTPGQGLQFLFEYFSETQRNKGNFPGRFSGRQFSNSRSEMNVSTLELGDSALYLCASSRGSGLNYGYTFGSGTRLTVV.